These 28 T cell receptor beta chains were all obtained from the same sample, sequenced in a study of blood T cell repertoires in COVID-19. This table comes from immunoSEQ multiplex PCR, and its TCRdb copy is limited to in-frame clones, with some not included. The table records 180,000 or so clones, roughly 84% of them present only once. Sequenced input: PBMCs or T cells enriched from blood (not recorded which). The receptors were gathered from an older woman who had recovered from COVID-19.

V gene TRBV19 combines with J gene TRBJ2-3; possible D gene TRBD2, 7 bases. Trimming left V 7 bases short and J 5 bases short, with 16 bases between. CDR3 length: 14 amino acids. Germline CDR1 reads LNHDA; CDR2 reads SQIVND (reference sequence). The CDR3 spells CASKEGGHQDTQYF. The CDR3 DNA is TGTGCCAGTAAGGAGGGGGGGCATCAAGATACGCAGTATTTT.

The chain links TRBV3-1 (or the pseudogene TRBV3-2) to TRBJ1-2, with D maybe TRBD1 (5 bases). The germline CDR1 and CDR2 sequences are LGHDT and YNNKEL (reference sequence). The CDR3 consists of 13 residues. Trimming removed 1 base from V and 7 bases from J, with 10 bases in between. Here the CDR3 DNA reads TGTGCCAGCAGCCAAGGGCAGGGTTTTGGCTACACCTTC. Its protein is CASSQGQGFGYTF.

This chain's CDR3 is CASSFKGFEGSPLHF. The CDR3 DNA is TGTGCCAGCAGCTTCAAGGGTTTCGAGGGTTCACCCCTCCACTTT. The V and J genes are TRBV7-2 and TRBJ1-6; the D is unclear. Trimming shortened V by 3 bases and J by 9 bases, and 15 bases separated the two germline ends. This CDR3 region has 15 residues. CDR1 is SGHTA and CDR2 is FQGNSA in the germline V gene. The full variable domain, its missing parts supplied by reference TRBV7-2 and TRBJ1-6, is GAGVSQSPSNKVTEKGKDVELRCDPISGHTALYWYRQSLGQGLEFLIYFQGNSAPDKSGLPSDRFSAERTGGSVSTLTIQRTQQEDSAVYLCASSFKGFEGSPLHFGNGTRLTVT.

The chain uses TRBV25-1 and TRBJ1-6, with D uncertain. With 3 bases removed from V and 1 base from J, the gap between germline ends came to 7 bases. This CDR3 comprises 15 residues. The germline CDR1 and CDR2 sequences are MGHDK and SYGVNS. CDR3 sequence: CASSDGVSYNSPLHF. The DNA of the CDR3 is TGTGCCAGCAGTGATGGAGTGTCCTATAATTCACCCCTCCACTTT.

This clone was detected a few times. CDR3 nucleotide sequence: TGCGCCAGCAGCGACGGGAACTATGGCTACACCTTC. This codes for CASSDGNYGYTF. The chain links TRBV5-1 to TRBJ1-2; D gene unclear. V lost 4 bases to trimming and J lost 2 bases, with 6 bases between them. The CDR3 covers 12 residues. Germline CDR1 and CDR2: SGHRS and YFSETQ.

The genes are TRBV28 and TRBJ2-7; 7 bases fit TRBD1. The germline gives CDR1 MDHEN, CDR2 SYDVKM. The V segment lost 7 bases and the J segment 2 bases; nucleotides outside the gene matches: 8. The CDR3 consists of 14 residues. In DNA, the CDR3 is TGTGCCAGCAATCCCGTGGGACAGCCCTACGAGCAGTACTTC. Protein product: CASNPVGQPYEQYF.

In this sample, this clone turned up once. The DNA for the CDR3 is TGTGCCAGCAGGGGGGGTTTAGCAAATCAGCCCCAGCATTTT. Translating it yields CASRGGLANQPQHF. This chain uses TRBV6-5 with TRBJ1-5, with D tentatively TRBD1 (5 bases). Germline CDR1 and CDR2: MNHEY and SVGAGI. The CDR3 has 14 residues. V was cut by 6 bases and J by 4 bases, with 13 bases left in between.

This clone was recorded only once. CDR3 in DNA: TGTGCCAGCAGTGACTCAAGTACTAGCGGAGCCTACGAGCAGTACTTC. This codes for CASSDSSTSGAYEQYF. The V and J genes are TRBV6-4 and TRBJ2-7; 8 positions agree with TRBD2. The CDR3 has 16 amino acids. Germline values: CDR1 MRHNA, CDR2 SNTAGT. V trimming: 0 bases; J trimming: 2 bases; junction bases outside the gene matches: 6.

The gene calls are TRBV28 and TRBJ2-2, with a possible D match to TRBD1 (5 bases). V was shortened by 3 bases and J by 0 bases, with 11 bases between the two germline ends. The germline CDR1 and CDR2 sequences are MDHEN and SYDVKM. This CDR3 is 16 amino acids long. DNA of the CDR3: TGTGCCAGCAGTTTTATGGGGCTCTCGAACACCGGGGAGCTGTTTTTT. Protein sequence: CASSFMGLSNTGELFF.

This clone was seen a few times. This rearrangement joins TRBV7-9 to TRBJ1-2, with D possibly being TRBD1 (5 bases). This CDR3 region has 17 residues. The V gene lost 5 bases and the J gene lost 4 bases, with 23 bases spanning the gap. Per germline, CDR1 SEHNR and CDR2 FQNEAQ (reference sequence). In DNA, the CDR3 is TGTGCCAGCAGCCTGACAGCCTCCACGGGGGGGATCTATGGCTACACCTTC. Translated: CASSLTASTGGIYGYTF.

The gene calls are TRBV18 and TRBJ2-7; 7 bases fit TRBD1. This CDR3 is built from 13 residues. Germline lookup yields CDR1 KGHSH and CDR2 LQKENI. After removal of 4 bases from V and 3 bases from J, the junction contained 3 bases not matched to a gene. The CDR3 region has the DNA TGTGCCAGCTCACAGGGACAGAGCTACGAGCAGTACTTC. Protein product: CASSQGQSYEQYF.

J is TRBJ1-1 and V is TRBV14, with D possibly matching TRBD1 (5 bases). The CDR3 consists of 14 residues. Between the trimmed V and J ends, which lost 0 bases and 7 bases, there was a span of 12 bases. Germline lookup yields CDR1 SGHDN and CDR2 FVKESK. This chain's CDR3 is CASSQDWVGDEAFF. The CDR3 nucleotides are TGTGCCAGCAGCCAAGATTGGGTAGGGGATGAAGCTTTCTTT. The full variable domain, in which reference TRBV14 and TRBJ1-1 provide the parts outside the CDR3, is EAGVTQFPSHSVIEKGQTVTLRCDPISGHDNLYWYRRVMGKEIKFLLHFVKESKQDESGMPNNRFLAERTGGTYSTLKVQPAELEDSGVYFCASSQDWVGDEAFFGQGTRLTVV.

This clone has a single count. The V call is TRBV2, the J call TRBJ1-5; the match to TRBD1 covers 8 bases. The CDR3 extends over 13 amino acids. Germline assignment: CDR1 SNHLY and CDR2 FYNNEI. Trimming took 9 bases from V and 7 from J; bases not matched to a gene: 8. The CDR3 reads CASDQGAGQPQHF. The CDR3 coding sequence is TGTGCCAGTGATCAGGGGGCAGGGCAGCCCCAGCATTTT.

The chain employs TRBV25-1 and TRBJ2-1; 11 bases match TRBD2. The ends lost 5 bases at V and 9 bases at J; junction bases unmatched: 6. This CDR3 is 14 amino acids long. The germline V gene has CDR1 MGHDK and CDR2 SYGVNS. Written as DNA, the CDR3 is TGTGCCAGCAGTTTTAGCGGGAGGGCAGCTGAGCAGTTCTTC. Amino acid sequence: CASSFSGRAAEQFF.

The gene calls are TRBV6-5 and TRBJ1-1, with 9 bases lining up with TRBD1. Germline V gene data show CDR1 as MNHEY and CDR2 as SVGAGI. V lost 6 bases, J lost 6 bases, and 8 bases stayed unmatched. This CDR3 has 14 amino acids. The CDR3 nucleotides read TGTGCCAGCAGGGCCGGACAGGGGCCCGCTGAAGCTTTCTTT. This gives the protein CASRAGQGPAEAFF.

Only one count was recorded for this clone. The gene calls are TRBV6-5 and TRBJ2-7; a weak D match, TRBD2 (5 bases). The CDR3 covers 13 residues. V was trimmed by 7 bases and J by 3 bases, leaving 13 bases between them. CDR1 and CDR2 (germline): MNHEY, SVGAGI. CDR3 loop: CASTSIFGYEQYF. CDR3 bases: TGTGCCAGCACTAGCATTTTCGGCTACGAGCAGTACTTC.

The chain uses TRBV28 and TRBJ2-7; 10 nucleotides align to TRBD1. Germline CDR1 MDHEN, CDR2 SYDVKM. This CDR3 comprises 15 residues. V lost 2 bases, J lost 2 bases, and 3 bases stayed unmatched. The CDR3 coding sequence is TGTGCCAGCAGTTTACAGGGACAGGGGACCTACGAGCAGTACTTC. It specifies CASSLQGQGTYEQYF.

With respect to this clone: The same CDR3 arises from other DNA sequences in this sample as well. V usage is TRBV7-3 and J usage is TRBJ1-2; 8 bases are a match to TRBD1. Germline V gene lookup returns CDR1 SGHTA and CDR2 FQGTGA. The V segment lost 5 bases and the J segment 4 bases; nucleotides outside the gene matches: 3. CDR3 length: 13 residues. The CDR3: CASSLGQGYGYTF. The CDR3 DNA reads TGTGCCAGCAGCCTCGGACAGGGCTATGGCTACACCTTC.

The chain recombines TRBV28 with TRBJ2-3; 10 nucleotides agree with TRBD1. Germline CDR1 reads MDHEN; CDR2 reads SYDVKM. The CDR3 loop spans 15 amino acids. With V trimmed by 4 bases and J by 3 bases, 4 bases remained unmatched. CDR3 DNA: TGTGCCAGCAGTTCCCCGGGACAGGGGACAGATACGCAGTATTTT. Its protein is CASSSPGQGTDTQYF.

The chain employs TRBV28 and TRBJ1-5; 7 nucleotides agree with TRBD1. The V and J ends lost 6 bases and 3 bases, in that order; junction bases with no gene match: 8. The CDR3 has 15 residues. Germline V gene lookup returns CDR1 MDHEN and CDR2 SYDVKM. As DNA, the CDR3 is TGTGCCAGCAGCCCCCGGCAGGGGGTCAATCAGCCCCAGCATTTT. Residues: CASSPRQGVNQPQHF. Combining the CDR3 with reference TRBV28 and TRBJ1-5 gives the whole variable domain DVKVTQSSRYLVKRTGEKVFLECVQDMDHENMFWYRQDPGLGLRLIYFSYDVKMKEKGDIPEGYSVSREKKERFSLILESASTNQTSMYLCASSPRQGVNQPQHFGDGTRLSIL.

The chain couples TRBV30 to TRBJ1-2, with D uncertain. Trimming removed 2 bases from V and 3 bases from J, with 7 bases in between. Germline CDR1 is GTSNPN and CDR2 is SVGIG (reference sequence). This CDR3 contains 12 residues. This CDR3 is CAWSYQDYGYTF. Here the CDR3 DNA reads TGTGCCTGGAGTTATCAGGACTATGGCTACACCTTC.

V and J are TRBV28 and TRBJ1-5, with TRBD1 as a possible D gene (6 bases). Germline values: CDR1 MDHEN, CDR2 SYDVKM. The CDR3 has 13 amino acids. V lost 6 bases and J 3 bases, leaving 9 bases between the germline ends. The CDR3 is CASRTGYNQPQHF. In DNA form, the CDR3 reads TGTGCCAGCAGAACAGGGTACAATCAGCCCCAGCATTTT.

V gene TRBV27 combines with J gene TRBJ2-5, with TRBD1 matching 9 bases. Germline trimming cut 10 bases from V and 2 bases from J; bases unmatched to any gene: 8. Germline CDR1 is MNHEY and CDR2 is SMNVEV (reference sequence). CDR3 length: 14 residues. In DNA form, the CDR3 reads TGTGCCACAAAACCCGGGACAGGGCAAGAGACCCAGTACTTC. Protein product: CATKPGTGQETQYF.

V usage is TRBV25-1 and J usage is TRBJ1-2, with unresolved D. V lost 7 bases to trimming and J lost 6 bases, with 9 bases between them. This CDR3 contains 11 residues. The germline gives CDR1 MGHDK, CDR2 SYGVNS. CDR3 sequence: CASTEGDGYTF. The CDR3 region has the DNA TGTGCCAGCACCGAGGGCGATGGCTACACCTTC.

This chain connects TRBV5-1 to TRBJ1-4; D might be TRBD1 (6 bases). The ends were cut back, 1 base at V and 8 bases at J, with 15 bases in the middle. The CDR3 spans 15 residues. Per germline, CDR1 SGHRS and CDR2 YFSETQ. CDR3 coding DNA: TGCGCCAGCAGCTTGCAGGGGCAGGGAGGGGAAAAACTGTTTTTT. As protein: CASSLQGQGGEKLFF.

This sequence joins TRBV5-1 and TRBJ1-1; D perhaps matches TRBD1 (5 bases). The CDR3 spans 15 residues. CDR1 and CDR2 (germline): SGHRS, YFSETQ. The ends were cut back, 0 bases at V and 2 bases at J, with 11 bases in the middle. The DNA of the CDR3 is TGCGCCAGCAGCTTGGTGTTGGGGGGAAACACTGAAGCTTTCTTT. Protein: CASSLVLGGNTEAFF.

V and J are TRBV30 and TRBJ1-5; possible D gene TRBD1, 6 bases. CDR3 length: 15 amino acids. V lost 2 bases and J lost 3, with 14 bases in between. CDR1 GTSNPN and CDR2 SVGIG come from the germline V gene (reference sequence). The CDR3 nucleotides read TGTGCCTGGAGTACTTCTGGGGGGGCCAATCAGCCCCAGCATTTT. It translates to CAWSTSGGANQPQHF.

The V and J genes are TRBV6-5 and TRBJ1-4; D gene uncertain. The germline V and J ends were trimmed by 6 bases and 3 bases, with 14 bases remaining between them. Germline V gene data show CDR1 as MNHEY and CDR2 as SVGAGI. The CDR3 sequence is 15 residues long. CDR3 amino acids: CASRGISAANEKLFF. Written as DNA, the CDR3 is TGTGCCAGCAGGGGAATTAGCGCCGCTAATGAAAAACTGTTTTTT.